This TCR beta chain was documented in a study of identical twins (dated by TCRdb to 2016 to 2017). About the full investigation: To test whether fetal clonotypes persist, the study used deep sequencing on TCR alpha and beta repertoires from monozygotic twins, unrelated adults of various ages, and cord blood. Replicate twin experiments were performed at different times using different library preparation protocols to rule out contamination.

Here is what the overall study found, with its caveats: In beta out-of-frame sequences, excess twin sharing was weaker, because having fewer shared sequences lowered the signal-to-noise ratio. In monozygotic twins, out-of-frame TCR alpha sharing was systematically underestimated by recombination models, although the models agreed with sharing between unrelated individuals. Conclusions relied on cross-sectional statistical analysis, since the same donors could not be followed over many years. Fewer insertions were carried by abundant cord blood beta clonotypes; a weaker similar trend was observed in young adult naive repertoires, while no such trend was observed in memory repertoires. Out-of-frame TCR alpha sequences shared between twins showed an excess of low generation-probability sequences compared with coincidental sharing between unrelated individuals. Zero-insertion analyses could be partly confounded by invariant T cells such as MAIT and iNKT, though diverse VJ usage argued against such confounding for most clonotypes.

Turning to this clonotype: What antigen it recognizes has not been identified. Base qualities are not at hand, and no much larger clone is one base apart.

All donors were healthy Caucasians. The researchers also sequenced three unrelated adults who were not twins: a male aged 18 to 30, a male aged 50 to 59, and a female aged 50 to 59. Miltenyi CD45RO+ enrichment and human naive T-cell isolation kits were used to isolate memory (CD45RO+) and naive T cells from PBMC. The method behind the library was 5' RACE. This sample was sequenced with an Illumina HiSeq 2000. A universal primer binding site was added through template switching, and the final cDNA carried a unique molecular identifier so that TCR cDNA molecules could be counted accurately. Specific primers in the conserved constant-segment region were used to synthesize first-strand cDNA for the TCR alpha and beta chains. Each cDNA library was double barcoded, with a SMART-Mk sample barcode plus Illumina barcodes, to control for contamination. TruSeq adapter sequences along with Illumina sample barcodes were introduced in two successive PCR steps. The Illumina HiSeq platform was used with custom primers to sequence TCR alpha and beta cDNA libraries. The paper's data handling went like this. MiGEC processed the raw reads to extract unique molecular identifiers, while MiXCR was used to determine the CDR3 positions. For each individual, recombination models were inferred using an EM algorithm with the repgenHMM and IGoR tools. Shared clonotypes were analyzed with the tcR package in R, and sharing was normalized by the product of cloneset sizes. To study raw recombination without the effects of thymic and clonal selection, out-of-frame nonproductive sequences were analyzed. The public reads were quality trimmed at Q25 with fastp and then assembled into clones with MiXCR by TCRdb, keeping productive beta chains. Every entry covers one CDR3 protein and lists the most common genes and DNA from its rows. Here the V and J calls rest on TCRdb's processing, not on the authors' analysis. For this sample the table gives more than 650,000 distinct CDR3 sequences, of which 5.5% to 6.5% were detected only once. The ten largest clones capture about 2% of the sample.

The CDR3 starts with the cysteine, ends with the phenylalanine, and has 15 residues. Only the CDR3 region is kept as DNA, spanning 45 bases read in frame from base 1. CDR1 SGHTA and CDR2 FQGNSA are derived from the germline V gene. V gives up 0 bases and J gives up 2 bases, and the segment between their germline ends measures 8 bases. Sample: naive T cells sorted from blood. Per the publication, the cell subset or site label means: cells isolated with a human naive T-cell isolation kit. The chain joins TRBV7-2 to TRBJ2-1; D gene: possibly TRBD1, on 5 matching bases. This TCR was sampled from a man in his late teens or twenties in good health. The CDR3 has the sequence CASSLAPGPYNEQFF. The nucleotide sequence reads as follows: TGTGCCAGCAGCTTAGCGCCAGGGCCCTACAATGAGCAGTTCTTC.